This passage covers 8 T cell receptor beta chains from one sample sequenced in a study of CD8+CD57+ T cells in acquired aplastic anemia. According to the study, genomic DNA was the template for TCR beta VDJ and CDR3 profiling. MiXCR was run by TCRdb on the reads, yielding one entry per CDR3 protein. Of 400,000 to 450,000 distinct CDR3 sequences in the sample, approximately 70% were seen once. Sequenced sample: sorted CD4+, CD8+, or CD8+CD57+ T cells (not recorded which) from PBMCs. Source of these receptors: a human donor in good health, serving as a control.

The chain combines TRBV5-1 with TRBJ2-1; D gene unclear. Trimming removed 4 bases from V and 9 bases from J, with 11 bases in between. The CDR3 extends over 12 amino acids. The germline V gene encodes CDR1 SGHRS and CDR2 YFSETQ. The CDR3 sequence: CASSQEVGEQFF. The DNA for the CDR3 is TGCGCCAGCAGCCAAGAGGTAGGTGAGCAGTTCTTC.

This clonotype has at least ten counts. V usage is TRBV6-6 and J usage is TRBJ1-6, with no clear D. The germline V and J ends were trimmed by 2 bases and 7 bases, with 6 bases remaining between them. CDR1 is MNHNY, CDR2 SVGAGI, per germline (reference sequence). CDR3 size: 13 residues. DNA of the CDR3: TGTGCCAGCAGTTACGCGGAAAATTCACCCCTCCACTTT. Its translation is CASSYAENSPLHF.

In its sample, this clonotype was seen many times. CDR3 sequence (DNA): TGTGCCAGCAGCCAAGGCTGGGGTTCCAGCACAGATACGCAGTATTTT. Translation gives CASSQGWGSSTDTQYF. V is TRBV7-2 and J is TRBJ2-3; unclear D gene. Trimming pared 5 bases from V and 0 bases from J, leaving 15 bases between. This CDR3 has 16 residues. CDR1 SGHTA and CDR2 FQGNSA come from the germline V gene.

In this sample, this clonotype turned up many times. The V call is TRBV12-3 or TRBV12-4, the J call TRBJ2-7, with a tentative D call TRBD1 (6 bases). This CDR3 contains 12 residues. Trimming took off 3 bases at V and 4 bases at J, with 7 bases between the two ends. The CDR3 here is CASSFRGYEQYF. In DNA, the CDR3 is TGTGCCAGCAGTTTTAGGGGGTACGAGCAGTACTTC.

The sample holds a few counts of this clonotype. This chain links TRBV19 with TRBJ2-3, with D possibly called TRBD1 or TRBD2 (6 bases each). CDR3 length equals 13 residues. Trimming left V 6 bases short and J 5 bases short, with 12 bases between. The germline V gene encodes CDR1 LNHDA and CDR2 SQIVND (reference sequence). The CDR3 protein is CASSLRGEDTQYF. CDR3 DNA sequence: TGTGCCAGTAGCCTAAGGGGGGAAGATACGCAGTATTTT.

Regarding this clonotype: No conserved phenylalanine or tryptophan ends this CDR3, so it is likely a read error. It is unclear where the CDR3 begins or ends on the DNA, so no DNA is shown, and the CDR3 is as TCRdb lists it. This rearrangement joins TRBV7-3 to TRBJ1-4; the table's D call TRBD1 went unverified against the DNA. With termini counted, the CDR3 has 13 amino acids. CDR1 is SGHTA and CDR2 is FQGTGA in the germline V gene. CDR3 protein: CASSAVRNGGLWD.

The gene calls are TRBV2 and TRBJ2-7, with a possible D match to TRBD2 (6 bases). The germline V and J ends were trimmed by 1 base and 4 bases, with 11 bases remaining between them. The germline gives CDR1 SNHLY, CDR2 FYNNEI. This CDR3 has 14 amino acids. The CDR3 DNA is TGTGCCAGCAGTGAAGGGGACTTGGAATACGAGCAGTACTTC. Translating it yields CASSEGDLEYEQYF.

The chain uses TRBV29-1 and TRBJ2-5, with 14 bases fitting TRBD2. Germline V gives CDR1 SQVTM, CDR2 ANQGSEA. This CDR3 region has 17 residues. V lost 3 bases and J lost 0; bases outside the gene matches: 6. CDR3 nucleotides: TGCAGCGTTGAGCCAGGACTAGCGGGGGGTCACCAAGAGACCCAGTACTTC. It encodes CSVEPGLAGGHQETQYF.